This paragraph reports one T cell receptor beta chain. This receptor's antigen is unknown. Base qualities are missing; no much larger clone stands one base away. This sample was taken from a study of OX40 agonist ivuxolimab in advanced cancers. In terms of the full investigation: Ivuxolimab was an agonistic, fully human IgG2 monoclonal antibody directed against OX40 (CD134), a costimulatory receptor. Intravenous ivuxolimab was administered to patients every 2 weeks at six dose levels: 0.01, 0.1, 0.3, 1.5, 3 and 10 mg/kg. Patients were allowed to have had prior anti-PD-1, anti-PD-L1 or anti-CTLA-4 therapy, and around 41% of the dose-escalation patients had previously received checkpoint inhibitors. The paper reports the monotherapy dose-escalation portion (N = 52 patients) of the phase I ivuxolimab trial. In the dose-escalation cohort, 75% to 85% of patients were male, and the mean age was approximately 60 years with a range of roughly 20 to 80. The point of sequencing TCRbeta in the periphery was to test whether ivuxolimab changed TCR sequence diversity and drove clonal T-cell expansion. Of the roughly 50 dose-escalation patients, hepatocellular carcinoma was present in approximately 20, melanoma in approximately 15, renal cell carcinoma in 9 and head and neck cancer in 9. Partial responses were achieved by three dose-escalation patients, of whom one had hepatocellular carcinoma and two had cutaneous melanoma. Study-wide conclusions, independent of this receptor: Low levels of normalized T-cell clonal expansion were also shown by some nonresponding patients. At doses of 0.1 to 3.0 mg/kg, clonal expansion of both CD4+ and CD8+ blood T cells was observed from baseline to week 6. In partial responders in the 0.1-3.0 mg/kg groups, normalized peripheral clonal expansion was found to be among the lowest, especially among CD8+ T cells. After ivuxolimab, expanded clones were on average more numerous among CD8+ T cells than among CD4+ T cells. The antigen specificity of the clonally expanded peripheral T cells was not determined.

To sequence the TCRbeta CDR3 region, genomic DNA was isolated from the sorted cells. TCRbeta CDR3 regions were sequenced using the immunoSEQ Assay. This is the immuneACCESS table as TCRdb keeps it, with only in-frame sequences that have V and J called. A part of the clones is gone; compared with another copy, unresolved V genes explain less than half, and the rest is unexplained. In all, the sample holds 55,000 or so clones, and around 86% of those were seen once. The ten largest clonotypes hold roughly 15% of the sample. Patients with autoimmune disease history or receiving systemic immunosuppression were excluded from the trial. In every dose cohort, peripheral blood was drawn for TCR sequencing at baseline, cycle 4 day 1, and cycle 7 day 1. The samples were drawn from a first-in-human, open-label, multicenter phase I dose-escalation trial of ivuxolimab. Adults with locally advanced or metastatic melanoma, renal cell, hepatocellular, or head and neck squamous cell carcinoma were enrolled in the trial. Before TCR sequencing, CD4+ and CD8+ T cells were separately sorted from peripheral blood.

CDR1 and CDR2, per the germline V gene, are SGHRS and YFSETQ. The CDR3 starts with the cysteine, ends with the phenylalanine, and has 14 residues. CDR3 DNA only is kept here, 42 bases in frame from base 1. V gives up 3 bases and J gives up 0 bases, and the segment between their germline ends measures 10 bases. The chain employs TRBV5-1 and TRBJ2-7, with TRBD2 perhaps the D gene, on 6 matching bases. Material: CD4+ or CD8+ T cells sorted from blood, obtained in a trial of the OX40 agonist ivuxolimab. The TCR comes from an adult with an advanced solid tumor such as melanoma, head and neck, liver or kidney cancer. The DNA reads TGCGCCAGCAGCTCTCCGGGAGTCTCCTACGAGCAGTACTTC. It codes for CASSSPGVSYEQYF.